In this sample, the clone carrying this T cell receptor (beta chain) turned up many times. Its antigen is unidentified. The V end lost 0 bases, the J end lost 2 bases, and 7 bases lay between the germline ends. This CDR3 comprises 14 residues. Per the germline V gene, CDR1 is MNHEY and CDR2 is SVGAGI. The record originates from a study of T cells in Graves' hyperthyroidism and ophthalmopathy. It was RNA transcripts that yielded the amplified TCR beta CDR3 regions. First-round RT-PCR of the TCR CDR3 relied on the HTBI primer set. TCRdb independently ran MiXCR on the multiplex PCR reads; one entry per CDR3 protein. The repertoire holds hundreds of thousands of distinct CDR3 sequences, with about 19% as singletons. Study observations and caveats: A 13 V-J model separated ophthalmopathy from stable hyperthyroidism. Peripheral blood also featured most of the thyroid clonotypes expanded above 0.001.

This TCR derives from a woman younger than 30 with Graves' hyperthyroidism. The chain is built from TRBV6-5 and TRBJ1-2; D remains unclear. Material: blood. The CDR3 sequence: CASSYSIGNYGYTF. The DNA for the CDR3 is TGTGCCAGCAGTTACTCGATCGGGAACTATGGCTACACCTTC.